Listed below are T cell receptor beta chains from one sample, sequenced in a study of CD8 T cells in Susac syndrome. In TCRdb, the immunoSEQ multiplex PCR reads were re-called with MiXCR into one record per CDR3 protein. The repertoire has about 160,000 distinct CDR3 sequences, roughly 95% of them found once; the top ten carry approximately 0.12%. Sequencing was carried out using CD4+ T cells from PBMCs. The receptor set was obtained from a human donor with Susac syndrome. The conserved cysteine and the conserved F or W are not part of the CDR3 here.

j_call v_call cdr3_aa
TRBJ2-6 TRBV7-9 ASSRRGVAGANVLT
TRBJ1-5 TRBV12-3/TRBV12-4 ASSLEQNQPQH
TRBJ2-7 TRBV5-4 ASSLDGNPYEQY
TRBJ1-5 TRBV2 ASSGQTYSNQPQH
TRBJ2-5 TRBV9 ASSVVGTEETQY
TRBJ2-7 TRBV7-9 ASASGTALVWEQY
TRBJ2-2 TRBV7-2 ASTLRTGLGGELF
TRBJ2-1 TRBV9 ASSVGALLDEQF
TRBJ2-7 TRBV29-1 SVEPSGAYEQY
TRBJ1-2 TRBV7-2 ASSYEGARGYT
TRBJ1-1 TRBV3-1 ASSQGGNTEAF
TRBJ2-2 TRBV29-1 SVAGTSGTGELF
TRBJ2-5 TRBV20-1 SASRDSLGTQY
TRBJ2-7 TRBV6-2/TRBV6-3 ASSVLAARYEQY
TRBJ1-5 TRBV25-1 ASSGRGDNQPQH
TRBJ1-2 TRBV7-9 ASSLEVPPSYGYT
TRBJ1-1 TRBV6-2/TRBV6-3 ASSGQGVMNTEAF
TRBJ1-5 TRBV12-3/TRBV12-4 ASSLRWNQPQH
TRBJ1-6 TRBV24-1 ATSDGSYNSPLH
TRBJ1-5 TRBV6-6 ASSTLGPQH
TRBJ2-2 TRBV3-1 ASSPWSSGELF
TRBJ2-7 TRBV20-1 SASGRGPSAVAYEQY
TRBJ2-3 TRBV18 ASSRQESTDTQY
TRBJ2-3 TRBV29-1 SAIEQVDTQY
TRBJ1-1 TRBV28 ASSPTRRVTEAF
TRBJ2-3 TRBV29-1 SVVRVTDTQY
TRBJ2-7 TRBV27 ASSRTSVSSYEQY
TRBJ1-5 TRBV29-1 SVAWDSGGDQPQH
TRBJ2-7 TRBV5-4 ASSLGGDRDYEQY
TRBJ2-3 TRBV15 ATSQTGGTDTQY
TRBJ2-7 TRBV6-2/TRBV6-3 ASKGLGGISYEQY
TRBJ1-2 TRBV4-1 ASSQVAANYGYT
TRBJ2-6 TRBV30 AWSVRGGANVLT
TRBJ2-1 TRBV30 AWSVRRRTDEQF
TRBJ1-5 TRBV19 ASSSKGGLGQGLKPQH
TRBJ2-7 TRBV20-1 SAPGLGQLYEQY
TRBJ2-4 TRBV4-3 ASSQDSRDRNIQY
TRBJ2-4 TRBV20-1 SASDRGREAKNIQY
TRBJ1-6 TRBV9 ASSVEGRSPLH
TRBJ2-7 TRBV9 ASSLKPTSGSAEQY
TRBJ1-2 TRBV15 ATSRAANYGYT
TRBJ2-5 TRBV5-1 ASSFPQGETQY
TRBJ2-5 TRBV27 ASSLGQTYQETQY
TRBJ2-7 TRBV20-1 SAPGTGDYYEQY
TRBJ1-3 TRBV28 ASTNPTARNTIY
TRBJ2-1 TRBV30 AWSPPRTGIYNEQF
TRBJ2-1 TRBV7-6 ASSPGGSQYNEQF
TRBJ2-2 TRBV9 ASSSRTSATGELF
TRBJ2-3 TRBV5-1 ASSFLQESTDTQY
TRBJ1-2 TRBV6-5 ASSYRGKGPGYT
TRBJ2-7 TRBV20-1 SAGSRSGLLGEQY
TRBJ1-5 TRBV20-1 SARGQGHQPQH
TRBJ1-1 TRBV7-9 ASEGTVNTEAF
TRBJ1-5 TRBV9 ASSPGQGAGQPQH
TRBJ2-6 TRBV15 ATSRTGQATSGANVLT
TRBJ1-2 TRBV6-6 ASSYRLSEGYT
TRBJ2-1 TRBV2 ASRYSGNEQF
TRBJ2-6 TRBV29-1 SVDTGAGANVLT
TRBJ1-2 TRBV20-1 SAADPQGPVGYT